These 8 T cell receptor beta chains share one sample of origin, sequenced in a study of cytomegalovirus exposure and HLA in healthy donors. 60 Vbeta and 13 Jbeta primers were used in PCR. Sequencing was performed with immunoSEQ multiplex PCR; in TCRdb, only in-frame clones are kept and a portion is missing. The sample has around 55,000 clones, 65% to 80% seen once; the top ten hold around 2.5%. What was sequenced was PBMCs. The source of these receptors is a female donor in good health and CMV-seronegative.

The chain joins TRBV7-6 to TRBJ2-1; 9 nucleotides agree with TRBD2. After removal of 2 bases from V and 9 bases from J, the junction contained 11 bases not matched to a gene. This CDR3 has 16 amino acids. Germline CDR1 reads SGHVS; CDR2 reads FNYEAQ. The CDR3 protein is CASSLLVAGGSSEQFF. As DNA, the CDR3 is TGTGCCAGCAGCTTACTAGTGGCGGGAGGGTCTAGTGAGCAGTTCTTC.

The chain combines TRBV18 with TRBJ2-2, with D tentatively TRBD1 (6 bases). Per germline, CDR1 KGHSH and CDR2 LQKENI. V was clipped by 1 base and J by 6 bases, with 6 bases between them. CDR3 length: 13 amino acids. The CDR3 DNA follows: TGTGCCAGCTCACCACAGGGGGCCGGGGAGCTGTTTTTT. Translation: CASSPQGAGELFF.

The V gene is TRBV6-5, the J gene TRBJ1-5; the match to TRBD1 covers 10 bases. With V trimmed by 6 bases and J by 6 bases, 8 bases remained unmatched. CDR3 size: 15 residues. In germline, CDR1 is MNHEY, CDR2 SVGAGI. The CDR3 DNA follows: TGTGCCAGCAGCCCCGGGACAGGGGTTTTTCAGCCCCAGCATTTT. Protein sequence: CASSPGTGVFQPQHF.

V usage is TRBV12-5 and J usage is TRBJ1-6; D is perhaps TRBD1 (6 bases). V gave up 6 bases and J gave up 10 bases, with 16 bases separating them. In germline, CDR1 is LGHNT, CDR2 FRNRAP. The length of the CDR3 is 14 residues. The CDR3: CASGEQGLRSPLHF. For the CDR3, the DNA is TGTGCTAGTGGCGAACAGGGTCTAAGGTCACCCCTCCACTTT.

V gene TRBV28 combines with J gene TRBJ2-3, with 7 nucleotides matching TRBD1. Trimming took 6 bases from V and 2 from J; bases not matched to a gene: 5. The V gene's germline CDR1 is MDHEN and CDR2 SYDVKM. This CDR3 has 14 amino acids. CDR3 sequence (DNA): TGTGCCAGCAGACCGGGACAGTACACAGATACGCAGTATTTT. Translation gives CASRPGQYTDTQYF.

This clone was seen just once. The gene calls are TRBV2 and TRBJ2-5; tentatively, D is TRBD2 (5 bases). Matching the DNA end better, TRBJ2-7 makes the J call doubtful. Per germline, CDR1 SNHLY and CDR2 FYNNEI. The CDR3 runs to 13 residues. The CDR3 is CASKREAGDEQYF. The CDR3 bases are TGTGCCAGCAAACGGGAAGCCGGCGACGAGCAGTACTTC.

This chain joins TRBV6-1 and TRBJ1-2; 8 bases map to TRBD1. CDR1 is MNHNS, CDR2 SASEGT, per germline. After removal of 6 bases from V and 8 bases from J, the junction contained 14 bases not matched to a gene. This CDR3 has 15 residues. Here the CDR3 reads CASSEGVDRVDGYTF. CDR3 sequence (DNA): TGTGCCAGCAGCGAGGGGGTGGACAGGGTCGACGGCTACACCTTC.

The V gene is TRBV29-1, the J gene TRBJ2-1; TRBD2 matches at 7 bases. This CDR3 spans 13 amino acids. Germline CDR1 is SQVTM and CDR2 is ANQGSEA. CDR3 coding DNA: TGCACCTACGGACTAGAGGCGGACAATGAGCAGTTCTTC. It is translated as CTYGLEADNEQFF.